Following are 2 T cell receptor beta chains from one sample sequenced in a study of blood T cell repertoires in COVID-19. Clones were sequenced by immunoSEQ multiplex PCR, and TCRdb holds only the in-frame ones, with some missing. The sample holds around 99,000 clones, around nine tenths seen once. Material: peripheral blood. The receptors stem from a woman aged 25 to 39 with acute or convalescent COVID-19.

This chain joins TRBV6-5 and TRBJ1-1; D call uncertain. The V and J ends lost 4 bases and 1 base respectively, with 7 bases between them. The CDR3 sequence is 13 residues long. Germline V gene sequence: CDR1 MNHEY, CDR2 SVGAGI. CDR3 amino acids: CASSSRRNTEAFF. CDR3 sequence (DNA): TGTGCCAGCAGTTCCAGGCGGAACACTGAAGCTTTCTTT.

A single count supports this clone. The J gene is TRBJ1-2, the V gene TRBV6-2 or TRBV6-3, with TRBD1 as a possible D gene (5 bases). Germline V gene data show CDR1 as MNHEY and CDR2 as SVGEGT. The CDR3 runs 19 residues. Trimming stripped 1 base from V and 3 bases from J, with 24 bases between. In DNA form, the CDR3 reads TGTGCCAGCAGTTACTTGCCCGAGACCACAGGTCGGGAGCACTATGGCTACACCTTC. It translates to CASSYLPETTGREHYGYTF.